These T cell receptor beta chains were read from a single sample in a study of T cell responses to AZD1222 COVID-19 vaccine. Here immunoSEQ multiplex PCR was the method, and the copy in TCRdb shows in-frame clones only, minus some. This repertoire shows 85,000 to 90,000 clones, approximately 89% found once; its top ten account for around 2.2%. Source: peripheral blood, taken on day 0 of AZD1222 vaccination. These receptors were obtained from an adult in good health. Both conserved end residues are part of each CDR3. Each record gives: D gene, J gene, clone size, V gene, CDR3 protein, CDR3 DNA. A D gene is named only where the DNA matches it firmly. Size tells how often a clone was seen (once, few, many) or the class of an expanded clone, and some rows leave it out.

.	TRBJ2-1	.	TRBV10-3	CAISVGRGRDEQFF	TGTGCCATCAGTGTCGGGCGGGGTAGAGATGAGCAGTTCTTC
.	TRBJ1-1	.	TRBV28	CASTSDTEAFF	TGTGCCAGCACGTCGGACACTGAAGCTTTCTTT
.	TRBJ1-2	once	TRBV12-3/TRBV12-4	CASSSHGSYGYTF	TGTGCCAGCAGTTCCCATGGGAGCTATGGCTACACCTTC
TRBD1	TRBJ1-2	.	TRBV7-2	CASSLAIRGQGITGGYTF	TGTGCCAGCAGCTTAGCCATCAGAGGACAGGGCATTACGGGTGGCTACACCTTC
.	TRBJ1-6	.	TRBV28	CASSFTNSPLHF	TGTGCCAGCAGTTTTACCAATTCACCCCTCCACTTT
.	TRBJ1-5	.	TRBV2	CASREQAHSNQPQHF	TGTGCCAGCAGGGAACAGGCCCATAGCAATCAGCCCCAGCATTTT
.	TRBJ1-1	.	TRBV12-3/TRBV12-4	CASRVDRNTEAFF	TGTGCCAGCAGAGTCGACCGGAACACTGAAGCTTTCTTT
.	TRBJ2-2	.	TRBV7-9	CASSLGARATGELFF	TGTGCCAGCAGCTTAGGGGCAAGGGCCACCGGGGAGCTGTTTTTT
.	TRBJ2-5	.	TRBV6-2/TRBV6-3	CASSYGPYRDVKTQYF	TGTGCCAGCAGTTACGGACCCTACAGGGATGTAAAGACCCAGTACTTC
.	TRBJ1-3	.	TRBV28	CASSSPSPPRNTIYF	TGTGCCAGCAGTTCCCCATCCCCACCGCGAAACACCATATATTTT
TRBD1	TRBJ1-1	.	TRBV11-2	CASSTNRDRPADLNTEAFF	TGTGCCAGCAGCACCAACCGGGACAGGCCAGCCGATTTGAACACTGAAGCTTTCTTT
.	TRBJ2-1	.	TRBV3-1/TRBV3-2	CASSQDFPSPTSYNEQFF	TGTGCCAGCAGCCAAGATTTTCCTAGCCCCACCTCCTACAATGAGCAGTTCTTC
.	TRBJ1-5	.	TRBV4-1	CASSQDFGQPQHF	TGCGCCAGCAGCCAAGATTTTGGTCAGCCCCAGCATTTT
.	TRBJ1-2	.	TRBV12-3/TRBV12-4	CASSPGRYYGYTF	TGTGCCAGCAGCCCAGGACGGTACTATGGCTACACCTTC
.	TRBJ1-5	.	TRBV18	CASSLDSYQPQHF	TGTGCCAGCTCATTGGACAGCTATCAGCCCCAGCATTTT
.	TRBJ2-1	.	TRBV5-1	CASSAALVVSGYNEQFF	TGCGCCAGCAGCGCTGCTCTTGTAGTTAGCGGATACAATGAGCAGTTCTTC
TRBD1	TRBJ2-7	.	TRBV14	CASSQAGTATYEQYF	TGTGCCAGCAGCCAAGCCGGGACAGCTACCTACGAGCAGTACTTC
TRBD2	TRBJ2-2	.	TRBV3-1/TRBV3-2	CASSPGVGGPRNTGELFF	TGTGCCAGCAGTCCCGGGGTGGGAGGGCCGAGAAACACCGGGGAGCTGTTTTTT
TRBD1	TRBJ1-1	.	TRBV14	CASSPPTGVNTEAFF	TGTGCCAGCAGCCCCCCCACAGGGGTGAACACTGAAGCTTTCTTT
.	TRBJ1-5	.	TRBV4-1	CASSPQVDSNQPQHF	TGCGCCAGCAGCCCACAGGTGGATAGCAATCAGCCCCAGCATTTT
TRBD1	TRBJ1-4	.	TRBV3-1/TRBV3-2	CASSQTGLEKLFF	TGTGCCAGCAGCCAGACAGGGCTCGAAAAACTGTTTTTT
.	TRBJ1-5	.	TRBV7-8	CASSLVDNQPQHF	TGTGCCAGCAGCTTAGTGGACAATCAGCCCCAGCATTTT
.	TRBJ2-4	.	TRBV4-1	CASSPLDPNIQYF	TGCGCCAGCAGCCCCCTGGACCCCAACATTCAGTACTTC
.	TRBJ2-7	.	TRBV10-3	CAISEGSALSYEQYF	TGTGCCATCAGTGAGGGGAGTGCATTATCATACGAGCAGTACTTC
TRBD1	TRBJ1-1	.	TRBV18	CASSRGQGVNTEAFF	TGTGCCAGCTCACGTGGACAGGGGGTGAACACTGAAGCTTTCTTT
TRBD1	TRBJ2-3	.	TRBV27	CASSQNGQGATDTQYF	TGTGCCAGCAGTCAGAACGGACAGGGGGCGACAGATACGCAGTATTTT
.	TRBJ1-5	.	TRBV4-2	CASSQEQVGGFQPQHF	TGTGCCAGCAGCCAAGAACAGGTGGGCGGGTTTCAGCCCCAGCATTTT
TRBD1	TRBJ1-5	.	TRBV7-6	CASSSYRGAIGNQPQHF	TGTGCCAGCAGCTCCTACAGGGGAGCAATCGGCAATCAGCCCCAGCATTTT
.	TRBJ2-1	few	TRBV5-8	CASSLLWYEQFF	TGTGCCAGCAGCTTGCTCTGGTATGAGCAGTTCTTC
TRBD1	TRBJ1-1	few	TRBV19	CASSPRDSLTNTEAFF	TGTGCCAGTAGTCCCCGGGACAGTCTAACTAACACTGAAGCTTTCTTT
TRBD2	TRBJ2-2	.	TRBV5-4	CASRRGTTSGIAGELFF	TGTGCCAGCAGGAGGGGGACTACTAGCGGGATCGCCGGGGAGCTGTTTTTT
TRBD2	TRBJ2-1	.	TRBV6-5	CASSYRTSGGGGEQFF	TGTGCCAGCAGTTACCGGACTAGCGGGGGGGGAGGAGAGCAGTTCTTC
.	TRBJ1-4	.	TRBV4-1	CASSQIQGDEKLFF	TGCGCCAGCAGCCAAATACAGGGCGATGAAAAACTGTTTTTT
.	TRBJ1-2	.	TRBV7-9	CASSSSGGSGGYTF	TGTGCCAGCAGCTCCTCGGGGGGATCGGGAGGCTACACCTTC
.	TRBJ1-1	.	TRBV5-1	CASSSEGREAFF	TGCGCCAGCAGCTCCGAGGGGCGGGAAGCTTTCTTT
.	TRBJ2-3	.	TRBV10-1	CASSGQLADTQYF	TGCGCCAGCAGTGGACAGCTCGCAGATACGCAGTATTTT
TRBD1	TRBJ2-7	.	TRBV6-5	CASTTGQGLGEQYF	TGTGCCAGCACCACAGGACAGGGGTTGGGCGAGCAGTACTTC
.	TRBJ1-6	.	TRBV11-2	CASSSTGFYNSPLHF	TGTGCCAGCAGCTCGACAGGTTTCTATAATTCACCCCTCCACTTT
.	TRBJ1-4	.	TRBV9	CASSKRPIEGNEKLFF	TGTGCCAGCAGCAAACGGCCTATCGAGGGTAATGAAAAACTGTTTTTT
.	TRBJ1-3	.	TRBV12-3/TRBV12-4	CASSLREKDTIYF	TGTGCCAGCAGTTTAAGGGAAAAGGACACCATATATTTT
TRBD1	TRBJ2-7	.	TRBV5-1	CASSSGGYYEQYF	TGCGCCAGCAGCTCAGGGGGTTACTACGAGCAGTACTTC
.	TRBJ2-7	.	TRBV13	CASSLIQDTYEQYF	TGTGCCAGCAGCTTAATCCAGGACACCTACGAGCAGTACTTC
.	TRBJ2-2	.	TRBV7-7	CASSLDPNTGELFF	TGTGCCAGCAGCTTAGACCCGAACACCGGGGAGCTGTTTTTT
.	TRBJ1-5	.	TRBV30	CAWSVQGLGFKPQHF	TGTGCCTGGAGTGTACAGGGCTTGGGATTTAAGCCCCAGCATTTT